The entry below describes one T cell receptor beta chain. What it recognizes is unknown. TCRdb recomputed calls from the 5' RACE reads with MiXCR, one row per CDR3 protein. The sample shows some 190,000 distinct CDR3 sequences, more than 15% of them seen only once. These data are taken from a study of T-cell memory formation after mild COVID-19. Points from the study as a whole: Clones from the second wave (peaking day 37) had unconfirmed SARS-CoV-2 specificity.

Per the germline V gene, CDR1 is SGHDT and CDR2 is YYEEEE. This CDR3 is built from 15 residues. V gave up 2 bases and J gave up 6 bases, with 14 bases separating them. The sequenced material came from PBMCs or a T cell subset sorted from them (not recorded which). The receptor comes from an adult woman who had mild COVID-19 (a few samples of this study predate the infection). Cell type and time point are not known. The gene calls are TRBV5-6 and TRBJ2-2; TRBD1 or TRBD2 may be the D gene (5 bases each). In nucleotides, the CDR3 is TGTGCCAGCAGCTTCCGAGGACTGGGGGCCGGGGAGCTGTTTTTT. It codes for CASSFRGLGAGELFF. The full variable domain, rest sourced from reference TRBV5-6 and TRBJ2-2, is DAGVTQSPTHLIKTRGQQVTLRCSPKSGHDTVSWYQQALGQGPQFIFQYYEEEERQRGNFPDRFSGHQFPNYSSELNVNALLLGDSALYLCASSFRGLGAGELFFGEGSRLTVL.